The clone carrying this TCR beta chain was found a few times. The data originate from a study of T cells after yellow fever vaccination. Each CDR3 protein is one row after TCRdb ran MiXCR on the 5' RACE reads. The table lists around 350,000 distinct CDR3 sequences, 6.2% of them singletons. This CDR3 contains 13 residues. Trimming took 5 bases from V and 6 from J; bases not matched to a gene: 7. Germline loops: CDR1 SGHVS, CDR2 FQNEAQ. The receptor comes from a young man who received the YFV17D yellow fever vaccine. The sequencing used PBMCs, collected 5 days after the yellow fever booster vaccination. This rearrangement joins TRBV7-8 to TRBJ2-7; 7 bases are shared with TRBD1. The CDR3 reads CASSRQGLGEQYF. The CDR3, as DNA: TGTGCCAGCAGCCGACAGGGTCTCGGCGAGCAGTACTTC.